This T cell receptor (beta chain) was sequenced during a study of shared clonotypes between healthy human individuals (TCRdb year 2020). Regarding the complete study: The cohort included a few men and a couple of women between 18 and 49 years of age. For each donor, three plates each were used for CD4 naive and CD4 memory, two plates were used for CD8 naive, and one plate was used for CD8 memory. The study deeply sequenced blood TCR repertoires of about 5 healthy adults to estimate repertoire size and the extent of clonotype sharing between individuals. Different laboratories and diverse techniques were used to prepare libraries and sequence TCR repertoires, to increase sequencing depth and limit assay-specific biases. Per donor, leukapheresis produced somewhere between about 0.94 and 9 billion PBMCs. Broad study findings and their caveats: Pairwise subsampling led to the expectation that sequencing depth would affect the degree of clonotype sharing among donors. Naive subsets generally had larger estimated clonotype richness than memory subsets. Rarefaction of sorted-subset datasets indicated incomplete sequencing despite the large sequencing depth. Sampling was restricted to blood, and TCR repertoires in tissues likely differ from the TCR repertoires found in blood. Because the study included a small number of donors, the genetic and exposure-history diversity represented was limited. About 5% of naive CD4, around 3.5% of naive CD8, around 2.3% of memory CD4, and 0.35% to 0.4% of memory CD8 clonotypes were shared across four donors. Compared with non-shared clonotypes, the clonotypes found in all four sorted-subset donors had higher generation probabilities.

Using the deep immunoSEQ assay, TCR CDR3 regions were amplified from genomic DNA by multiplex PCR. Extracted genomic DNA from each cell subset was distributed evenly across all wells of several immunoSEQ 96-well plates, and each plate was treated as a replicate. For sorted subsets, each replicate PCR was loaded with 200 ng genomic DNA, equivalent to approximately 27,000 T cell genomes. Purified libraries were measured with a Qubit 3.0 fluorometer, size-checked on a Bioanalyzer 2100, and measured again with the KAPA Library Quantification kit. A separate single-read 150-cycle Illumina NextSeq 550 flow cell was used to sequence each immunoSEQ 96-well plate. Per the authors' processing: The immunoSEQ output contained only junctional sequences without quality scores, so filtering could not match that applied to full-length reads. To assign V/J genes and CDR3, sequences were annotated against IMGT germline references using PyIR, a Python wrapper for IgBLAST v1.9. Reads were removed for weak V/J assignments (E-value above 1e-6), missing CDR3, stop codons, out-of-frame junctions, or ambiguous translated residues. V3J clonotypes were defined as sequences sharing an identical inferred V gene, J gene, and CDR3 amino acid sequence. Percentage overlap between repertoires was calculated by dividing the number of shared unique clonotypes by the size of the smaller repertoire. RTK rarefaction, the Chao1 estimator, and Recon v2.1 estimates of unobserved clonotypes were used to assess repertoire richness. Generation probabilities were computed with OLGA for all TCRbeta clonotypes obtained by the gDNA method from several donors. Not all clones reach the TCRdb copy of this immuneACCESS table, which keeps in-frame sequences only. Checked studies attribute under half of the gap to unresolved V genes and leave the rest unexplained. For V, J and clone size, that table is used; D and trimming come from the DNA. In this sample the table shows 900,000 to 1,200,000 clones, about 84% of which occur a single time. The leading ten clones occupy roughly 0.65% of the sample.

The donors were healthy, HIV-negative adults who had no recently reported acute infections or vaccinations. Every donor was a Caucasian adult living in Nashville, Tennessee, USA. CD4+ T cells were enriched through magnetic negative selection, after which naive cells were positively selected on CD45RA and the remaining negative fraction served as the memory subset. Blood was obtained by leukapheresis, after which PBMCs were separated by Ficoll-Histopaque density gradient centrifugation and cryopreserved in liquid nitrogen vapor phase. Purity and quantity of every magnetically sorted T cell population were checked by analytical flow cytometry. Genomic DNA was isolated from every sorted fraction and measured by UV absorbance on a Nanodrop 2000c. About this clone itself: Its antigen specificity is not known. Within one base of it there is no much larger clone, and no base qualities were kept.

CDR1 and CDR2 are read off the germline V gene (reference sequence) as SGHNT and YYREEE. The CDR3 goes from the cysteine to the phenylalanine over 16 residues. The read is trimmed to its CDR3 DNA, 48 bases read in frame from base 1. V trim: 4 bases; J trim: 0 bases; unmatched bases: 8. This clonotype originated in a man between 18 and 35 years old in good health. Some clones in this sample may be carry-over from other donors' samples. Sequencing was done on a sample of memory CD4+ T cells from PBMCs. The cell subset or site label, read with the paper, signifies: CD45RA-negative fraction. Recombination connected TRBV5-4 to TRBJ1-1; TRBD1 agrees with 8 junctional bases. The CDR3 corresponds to CASSPMPGGLNTEAFF. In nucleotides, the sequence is TGTGCCAGCAGCCCGATGCCAGGGGGCTTGAACACTGAAGCTTTCTTT.